The clone carrying this T cell receptor (beta chain) showed up just a few times. What it binds is unknown. Germline V gives CDR1 SNHLY, CDR2 FYNNEI. Trimming removed 7 bases from V and 1 base from J, with 14 bases in between. The CDR3 runs 15 residues. The record originates from a study of T cell responses to AZD1222 COVID-19 vaccine. Study conclusions and caveats: Vaccine-associated CD4 TCRs spanned spike, dominant at 160-218 and 743-854. Samples come after the peak T cell response, not at day 14.

Sequenced by immunoSEQ multiplex PCR; TCRdb stores in-frame clones only, minus some. The table has about 45,000 clones, around 90% seen once. Pooled in the analysis were second doses at about 4 or about 12 weeks. The chain uses TRBV2 and TRBJ1-5; no firm D call. The receptor's source is an adult who received the AZD1222 COVID-19 vaccine. Sequencing used peripheral blood, obtained 28 days after the second AZD1222 dose. DNA for the CDR3: TGTGCCAGCAAGCGGGGTCTACCAAGCAATCAGCCCCAGCATTTT. Translated: CASKRGLPSNQPQHF.